The 32 T cell receptor beta chains given below trace back to one sample, sequenced in a study of blood T cells in healthy people across ages. Next came a second PCR, run for roughly 6 to 11 cycles, which used a sample-barcoded 5' primer along with a J-beta primer mix. MiXCR, run by TCRdb on the 5' RACE reads, gives a single entry per CDR3 protein. The sample records 1.5 million to 2 million distinct CDR3 sequences, approximately 30% being singletons. The material sequenced was blood. These receptors came from a woman in her thirties in good health.

The chain links TRBV18 to TRBJ2-5, with 9 bases lining up with TRBD1. Per the germline V gene, CDR1 is KGHSH and CDR2 is LQKENI. CDR3 length: 18 amino acids. V dropped 6 bases and J dropped 4; count of bases not matched to a gene: 18. The CDR3 protein is CASSQTRTAGTGIETQYF. The DNA of the CDR3 is TGTGCCAGCTCTCAAACCAGAACCGCCGGGACAGGGATAGAGACCCAGTACTTC.

The rearrangement links TRBV20-1 to TRBJ2-3; 11 bases line up with TRBD2. The CDR3 consists of 15 residues. After removal of 3 bases from V and 0 bases from J, the junction contained 2 bases not matched to a gene. CDR1 is DFQATT, CDR2 SNEGSKA, per germline (reference sequence). CDR3 sequence reads: CSASTSGGSTDTQYF. The CDR3 region has the DNA TGCAGTGCTAGCACTAGCGGGGGAAGCACAGATACGCAGTATTTT.

The chain links TRBV9 to TRBJ2-5, with 7 bases that match TRBD2. The CDR3 length is 16 residues. Germline CDR1 and CDR2: SGDLS and YYNGEE. Trimming at V came to 3 bases and at J to 11 bases, leaving 19 bases not matched to a gene. The CDR3 coding sequence is TGTGCCAGCAGCGCCCCCCCGGGCGGGAGAGACGATGAGCAGTACTTC. This codes for CASSAPPGGRDDEQYF. Full variable domain (remainder filled in from reference TRBV9 and TRBJ2-5): DSGVTQTPKHLITATGQRVTLRCSPRSGDLSVYWYQQSLDQGLQFLIQYYNGEERAKGNILERFSAQQFPDLHSELNLSSLELGDSALYFCASSAPPGGRDDEQYFGPGTRLLVL.

The genes are TRBV18 and TRBJ2-5; TRBD1 matches at 8 bases. Germline-derived CDR1 and CDR2 are KGHSH and LQKENI. With 4 bases clipped from V and 1 base from J, the junction kept 8 bases outside the gene matches. The CDR3 runs 16 residues. The DNA of the CDR3 is TGTGCCAGCTCACTAAGGACAGGGTCTCTCCAAGAGACCCAGTACTTC. It is translated as CASSLRTGSLQETQYF.

In this sample, this clonotype turned up a few times. The V and J genes are TRBV20-1 and TRBJ2-7, with 9 bases aligning to TRBD2. The J segment lost 2 bases and the V segment lost 0 bases, leaving 8 bases of the junction unmatched. Germline V gene data show CDR1 as DFQATT and CDR2 as SNEGSKA (reference sequence). The CDR3 is 16 residues long. The CDR3 coding sequence is TGCAGTGCTAGAGATCTAGAGACTAGCGGCACCTACGAGCAGTACTTC. Translated: CSARDLETSGTYEQYF.

The rearrangement uses TRBV7-9 and TRBJ1-1; D gene ambiguous. Deletions cut 5 bases from V and 4 bases from J, with 17 bases between. Germline assignment: CDR1 SEHNR and CDR2 FQNEAQ (reference sequence). This CDR3 is built from 15 residues. The CDR3 reads CASSDRVGGGTEAFF. The CDR3 DNA reads TGTGCCAGCAGCGATAGAGTAGGAGGAGGCACTGAAGCTTTCTTT.

V gene TRBV28 combines with J gene TRBJ1-1; TRBD1 aligns across 9 bases. This CDR3 contains 14 residues. In germline, CDR1 is MDHEN, CDR2 SYDVKM. The V and J ends lost 5 bases and 3 bases, in that order; junction bases with no gene match: 4. The CDR3 reads CASSRGQGYTEAFF. The CDR3 bases are TGTGCCAGCAGTCGGGGACAGGGATACACTGAAGCTTTCTTT. Together with reference TRBV28 and TRBJ1-1, the CDR3 gives the full variable domain: DVKVTQSSRYLVKRTGEKVFLECVQDMDHENMFWYRQDPGLGLRLIYFSYDVKMKEKGDIPEGYSVSREKKERFSLILESASTNQTSMYLCASSRGQGYTEAFFGQGTRLTVV.

The sample holds many counts of this clonotype. CDR3 sequence: CSTTSRTGKNGYTF. The CDR3 DNA is TGCAGCACCACCTCCCGGACAGGGAAAAATGGCTACACCTTC. The chain uses TRBV29-1 and TRBJ1-2; TRBD1 matches 8 bases. The CDR3 is 14 amino acids. In germline, CDR1 is SQVTM, CDR2 ANQGSEA. V shed 8 bases and J 6 bases; nucleotides not matched to a gene: 14.

This clonotype was found many times. The V and J genes are TRBV7-9 and TRBJ2-7, with D possibly TRBD2 on 5 matching bases. V lost 2 bases to trimming and J lost 3 bases, with 8 bases between them. This CDR3 contains 13 residues. Germline lookup yields CDR1 SEHNR and CDR2 FQNEAQ (reference sequence). The CDR3: CASSLHGNYEQYF. DNA for the CDR3: TGTGCCAGCAGCTTACACGGGAACTACGAGCAGTACTTC.

The chain is built from TRBV7-2 and TRBJ1-1, with D perhaps matching TRBD1 (5 bases). The germline gives CDR1 SGHTA, CDR2 FQGNSA. V was pared by 4 bases and J by 6 bases, with 9 bases between. The CDR3 length is 12 residues. DNA for the CDR3: TGTGCCAGCAGCTGGACATCCGCTGAAGCTTTCTTT. The encoded protein is CASSWTSAEAFF.

The chain recombines TRBV5-1 with TRBJ2-5, with 16 bases fitting TRBD2. From germline, CDR1 is SGHRS and CDR2 YFSETQ. The J segment lost 3 bases and the V segment lost 4 bases, leaving 15 bases of the junction unmatched. The CDR3 totals 20 residues. CDR3 amino acids: CASSEEPGLAGGPNKETQYF. The CDR3 nucleotides are TGCGCCAGCAGCGAGGAACCGGGACTAGCGGGGGGGCCCAATAAAGAGACCCAGTACTTC.

This clonotype appeared a few times. The rearrangement joins TRBV6-5 to TRBJ2-3; D tentatively reads TRBD1 or TRBD2 (5 bases each). Germline V gene sequence: CDR1 MNHEY, CDR2 SVGAGI. The CDR3 sequence is 16 residues long. V was trimmed by 6 bases and J by 8 bases, leaving 24 bases between them. CDR3 sequence: CASSQRHVGPAATQYF. For the CDR3, the DNA is TGTGCCAGCAGCCAGCGACACGTGGGACCAGCAGCTACGCAGTATTTT.

As concerns this clonotype: A junction end diverges from the germline sequence, so it may reflect a read error. The chain combines TRBV5-1 with TRBJ1-1; a weak D match, TRBD1 (6 bases). Germline values: CDR1 SGHRS, CDR2 YFSETQ. There are 16 residues in the CDR3. The CDR3 DNA reads TGCGCCAGCGGCTTCCACAGGGCCCACATGAACACTGAAGCTTTCTTT. It is translated as CASGFHRAHMNTEAFF.

This clonotype was found many times. The chain couples TRBV12-3 or TRBV12-4 to TRBJ2-7, with 8 nucleotides matching TRBD2. V lost 7 bases, J lost 2 bases, and 7 bases stayed unmatched. This CDR3 has 14 residues. The CDR3 spells CASTPSGRTYEQYF. The CDR3 DNA reads as TGTGCCAGCACACCGAGCGGGAGAACCTACGAGCAGTACTTC.

A remark on this clonotype: The CDR3 end shows no conserved phenylalanine or tryptophan, and so a read error is likely. This rearrangement joins TRBV9 to TRBJ2-1; D might be TRBD1 (6 bases). Germline V gene sequence: CDR1 SGDLS, CDR2 YYNGEE. This CDR3 contains 13 residues. The CDR3 sequence: CARSVQGGDEQFL. DNA for the CDR3: TGTGCCAGAAGCGTACAGGGTGGCGATGAGCAGTTCTTA.

V and J are TRBV12-3 or TRBV12-4 and TRBJ1-2, with D tentatively TRBD1 (5 bases). The CDR3 length is 13 residues. Trimming took off 5 bases at V and 8 bases at J, with 15 bases between the two ends. This CDR3 is CASSTREVRGYTF. The CDR3 coding sequence is TGTGCCAGCAGTACCAGGGAGGTGCGGGGCTACACCTTC.

The chain carries TRBV5-1 and TRBJ2-1; D may correspond to TRBD1 or TRBD2 (5 bases each). Germline CDR1 and CDR2: SGHRS and YFSETQ. The CDR3 runs 16 residues. The V end lost 0 bases, the J end lost 4 bases, and 14 bases lay between the germline ends. CDR3 region: CASSLEGTVMYNEQFF. The CDR3 DNA is TGCGCCAGCAGCTTGGAAGGGACGGTAATGTACAATGAGCAGTTCTTC.

The sample holds many counts of this clonotype. The J gene is TRBJ2-5, the V gene TRBV6-5, with 9 bases lining up with TRBD2. CDR1 and CDR2 from the germline V gene are MNHEY and SVGAGI. V was pared by 5 bases and J by 7 bases, with 11 bases of the junction left unmatched. The CDR3 sequence is 15 residues long. The CDR3 is CASSIGAGGRGTQYF. For the CDR3, the DNA is TGTGCCAGCAGTATTGGAGCGGGGGGCCGTGGGACCCAGTACTTC.

The sample holds a few counts of this clonotype. V and J are TRBV6-2 or TRBV6-3 and TRBJ2-1; 10 bases line up with TRBD2. With 4 bases clipped from V and 12 bases from J, the junction kept 6 bases outside the gene matches. CDR3 length: 13 amino acids. CDR1 is MNHEY and CDR2 is SVGEGT in the germline V gene. The CDR3 spells CASSSLAGRRQFF. The DNA for the CDR3 is TGTGCCAGCAGTTCACTAGCGGGAAGGAGGCAGTTCTTC.

This chain links TRBV7-2 with TRBJ2-1; D unclear. CDR3 length: 15 amino acids. V was shortened by 2 bases and J by 6 bases, with 14 bases between the two germline ends. CDR1 and CDR2 (germline): SGHTA, FQGNSA. As DNA, the CDR3 is TGTGCCAGCAGCTTATTTCCCCCTATCGCCAATGAGCAGTTCTTC. Translated, it gives CASSLFPPIANEQFF.

This clonotype showed up many times. The chain uses TRBV29-1 and TRBJ2-5; D not certain. Germline values: CDR1 SQVTM, CDR2 ANQGSEA. Between the trimmed V and J ends, which lost 7 bases and 4 bases, there was a span of 7 bases. This CDR3 is 10 amino acids long. In nucleotides, the CDR3 is TGCAGCGCTGGGCCAGAGACCCAGTACTTC. Residues: CSAGPETQYF.

In this sample, this clonotype turned up a few times. The rearrangement joins TRBV7-6 to TRBJ1-2, with 7 bases lining up with TRBD1. This CDR3 region has 15 residues. Germline lookup yields CDR1 SGHVS and CDR2 FNYEAQ. J lost 1 base, V lost 4 bases, and 6 bases had no gene match. CDR3 in DNA: TGTGCCAGCAGCTGGGGACAGAGATATAACTATGGCTACACCTTC. It translates to CASSWGQRYNYGYTF.

The genes are TRBV30 and TRBJ2-1; D possibly corresponds to TRBD2 (6 bases). This CDR3 spans 14 amino acids. From germline, CDR1 is GTSNPN and CDR2 SVGIG (reference sequence). V shed 2 bases and J shed 6 bases, with 14 bases lying between them. CDR3 sequence reads: CAWSRGAGSNEQFF. The CDR3 DNA sequence: TGTGCCTGGAGTAGAGGAGCGGGCTCCAATGAGCAGTTCTTC.

Worth noting for this clonotype: At one boundary the junction diverges from the germline segment, which might be a read error. This chain connects TRBV10-1 to TRBJ2-3, with D hard to call. Germline assignment: CDR1 WNHNN and CDR2 SYGVQD (reference sequence). The CDR3 is 16 amino acids. CDR3 residues: CASSKSLAVATDTQYF. CDR3 DNA sequence: TGCGCCAGCAGTAAGTCTTTGGCGGTGGCCACAGATACGCAGTATTTT.

Details on this clonotype: A much larger clone is a single base away; this may be a read error. This chain connects TRBV5-6 to TRBJ2-4; tentatively, D is TRBD1 or TRBD2 (5 bases each). V was trimmed by 1 base and J by 8 bases, leaving 7 bases between them. Germline values: CDR1 SGHDT, CDR2 YYEEEE. This CDR3 has 12 amino acids. As DNA, the CDR3 is TGTGCCAGCAGCTTGCCGGGACACATTCAGTACTTC. Translation gives CASSLPGHIQYF.

This chain joins TRBV10-1 and TRBJ2-1; D is possibly TRBD2 (5 bases). The ends were cut back, 2 bases at V and 9 bases at J, with 11 bases in the middle. The germline V gene encodes CDR1 WNHNN and CDR2 SYGVQD (reference sequence). CDR3 length: 13 residues. CDR3: CASSERWESEQFF. The CDR3 DNA reads as TGCGCCAGCAGTGAGAGGTGGGAGTCTGAGCAGTTCTTC.

The chain combines TRBV5-1 with TRBJ2-7; D is unclear. Germline V gene data show CDR1 as SGHRS and CDR2 as YFSETQ. CDR3 length: 14 amino acids. Between the trimmed V and J ends, which lost 2 bases and 7 bases, there was a span of 16 bases. In nucleotides, the CDR3 is TGCGCCAGCAGCTTTCCTACCGAAATGAATGAGCAGTACTTC. Its protein is CASSFPTEMNEQYF.

This clonotype was seen a handful of times. The chain employs TRBV21-1 and TRBJ2-4; the D call in the table, TRBD1, was not verified against the DNA. The J call may be wrong; the DNA end is better matched by TRBJ2-7. TRBV21-1 corresponds to a pseudogene. The length of the CDR3 is 15 residues. The CDR3 here is CASTSRTGWDYEQYF. The DNA of the CDR3 is TGTGCCAGCACCTCCCGGACAGGGTGGGACTACGAGCAGTACTTC.

The rearrangement links TRBV29-1 to TRBJ1-2, with 10 positions matching TRBD1. The CDR3 is made up of 15 amino acids. Germline trimming cut 6 bases from V and 4 bases from J; bases unmatched to any gene: 11. Germline values: CDR1 SQVTM, CDR2 ANQGSEA. CDR3 coding DNA: TGCAGCGTAGCCGGGACAGGGGTTTTTAGCTATGGCTACACCTTC. The encoded protein is CSVAGTGVFSYGYTF.

This rearrangement joins TRBV28 to TRBJ1-2; D possibly corresponds to TRBD1 (5 bases). Germline-derived CDR1 and CDR2 are MDHEN and SYDVKM. Deletions cut 6 bases from V and 4 bases from J, with 12 bases between. There are 13 residues in the CDR3. Here the CDR3 reads CASSPPGTYGYTF. In DNA form, the CDR3 reads TGTGCCAGCAGCCCCCCAGGGACCTATGGCTACACCTTC.

The V and J genes are TRBV29-1 and TRBJ2-3, with D unclear. The CDR3 totals 13 residues. V lost 4 bases to trimming and J lost 2 bases, with 10 bases between them. CDR1 is SQVTM, CDR2 ANQGSEA, per germline. In DNA, the CDR3 is TGCAGCGTTGGTCCCGCTTACACAGATACGCAGTATTTT. As protein: CSVGPAYTDTQYF.

This sequence joins TRBV18 and TRBJ2-1; 9 nucleotides match TRBD2. Germline V gives CDR1 KGHSH, CDR2 LQKENI. There are 14 residues in the CDR3. Unmatched junction bases numbered 6, after V lost 4 bases and J lost 8 bases. Here the CDR3 reads CASSRGLATDEQFF. The CDR3 bases are TGTGCCAGCTCACGGGGACTAGCTACAGATGAGCAGTTCTTC.